The 16 T cell receptor beta chains listed next were all sequenced from one sample in a study of CD8+ T cells in alopecia areata. The treatment here: oral pan-JAK inhibitor, 5-10 mg twice daily. RNA was isolated and reverse transcribed to cDNA, the sequencing template. The method was immunoSEQ multiplex PCR; TCRdb's version includes in-frame clones alone and lacks a portion of them. The sample records about 94,000 clones, more than 65% being singletons. Sequences were derived from CD8+ T cells sorted from blood, sampled at approximately week 42, from a patient treated with tofacitinib. The receptors derive from a human donor with alopecia areata.

A few counts support this clone. The V and J genes are TRBV11-2 and TRBJ2-1; tentatively, D is TRBD1 or TRBD2 (5 bases each). V was shortened by 5 bases and J by 8 bases, with 10 bases between the two germline ends. The CDR3 sequence is 12 residues long. CDR1 is SGHAT, CDR2 FQNNGV, per germline. CDR3 bases: TGTGCCAGCAGCCTCCAGGGACATGAGCAGTTCTTC. Protein product: CASSLQGHEQFF.

The rearrangement links TRBV10-3 to TRBJ2-7, with 11 bases aligning to TRBD1. From germline, CDR1 is ENHRY and CDR2 SYGVKD. The length of the CDR3 is 16 residues. With V trimmed by 7 bases and J by 5 bases, 13 bases remained unmatched. As DNA, the CDR3 is TGTGCCATCAATGAACTTGGGACGGGACAGGGGGACGAGCAGTACTTC. Its translation: CAINELGTGQGDEQYF.

This clone appeared a few times. This chain connects TRBV13 to TRBJ1-1; possibly TRBD1 for D (5 bases). This CDR3 has 13 residues. Germline lookup yields CDR1 PRHDT and CDR2 FYEKMQ (reference sequence). Trimming left V 2 bases short and J 1 base short, with 5 bases between. Written as DNA, the CDR3 is TGTGCCAGCAGCTTACAGGGGAACACTGAAGCTTTCTTT. It encodes CASSLQGNTEAFF.

The V gene is TRBV12-5, the J gene TRBJ2-7; unclear D gene. This CDR3 contains 13 residues. V lost 1 base and J 3 bases, leaving 7 bases between the germline ends. Per the germline V gene, CDR1 is LGHNT and CDR2 is FRNRAP. The CDR3 loop is CASGLGRSYEQYF. In nucleotides, the CDR3 is TGTGCTAGTGGTTTGGGCAGAAGCTACGAGCAGTACTTC.

The chain has TRBV25-1 and TRBJ2-1; 7 positions agree with TRBD1. The trim removed 3 bases at V and 0 bases at J, leaving 11 bases unmatched. Germline assignment: CDR1 MGHDK and CDR2 SYGVNS. The length of the CDR3 is 18 residues. This chain's CDR3 is CASSDSQQGRSSYNEQFF. CDR3 nucleotides: TGTGCCAGCAGTGACTCGCAACAGGGGCGTAGCTCCTACAATGAGCAGTTCTTC.

The chain recombines TRBV6-5 with TRBJ1-1; D unresolved. Germline CDR1 is MNHEY and CDR2 is SVGAGI. The CDR3 spans 15 residues. Trimming took 6 bases from V and 1 from J, leaving 15 bases between them. The CDR3 reads CASRLGSIRNTEAFF. CDR3 DNA: TGTGCCAGCAGACTGGGGTCAATTCGGAACACTGAAGCTTTCTTT.

This clone appeared a few times. The chain combines TRBV20-1 with TRBJ1-2; D unresolved. The V end lost 3 bases, the J end lost 8 bases, and 7 bases lay between the germline ends. Germline V gene data show CDR1 as DFQATT and CDR2 as SNEGSKA (reference sequence). The CDR3 runs 10 residues. CDR3 sequence: CSASFGGYTF. CDR3 DNA sequence: TGCAGTGCTAGCTTTGGGGGCTACACCTTC.

The genes are TRBV7-2 and TRBJ2-7; D is perhaps TRBD1 (5 bases). The CDR3 has 14 amino acids. V was cut by 1 base and J by 2 bases, with 9 bases left in between. In germline, CDR1 is SGHTA, CDR2 FQGNSA. This chain's CDR3 is CASSLDPGPYEQYF. The CDR3, as DNA: TGTGCCAGCAGCTTAGATCCAGGGCCCTACGAGCAGTACTTC.

The chain carries TRBV6-6 and TRBJ1-1, with 7 bases aligning to TRBD1. The CDR3 extends over 14 amino acids. The germline V gene has CDR1 MNHNY and CDR2 SVGAGI (reference sequence). The V and J ends lost 6 bases and 0 bases, in that order; junction bases with no gene match: 4. The CDR3 coding sequence is TGTGCCAGCAGAACGGGACAGTTGAACACTGAAGCTTTCTTT. Protein product: CASRTGQLNTEAFF.

This clone occurred a few times. The J gene is TRBJ2-7, the V gene TRBV7-8; D may be TRBD1 or TRBD2 (5 bases each). CDR1 is SGHVS and CDR2 is FQNEAQ in the germline V gene. This CDR3 has 11 amino acids. Trimming cost V 4 bases and J 10 bases, with 11 bases left between them. As DNA, the CDR3 is TGTGCCAGCAGCTCTGTGGGGGTCCAGTACTTC. It yields the protein CASSSVGVQYF.

The rearrangement joins TRBV2 to TRBJ1-1; no reliable D call. Germline CDR1 SNHLY, CDR2 FYNNEI. V gave up 6 bases and J gave up 0 bases, with 17 bases separating them. This CDR3 region has 16 residues. CDR3 sequence: CASRRKLVGLNTEAFF. The CDR3 DNA follows: TGTGCCAGCAGGAGGAAATTAGTTGGTTTGAACACTGAAGCTTTCTTT.

This clone was seen just once. This sequence joins TRBV10-3 and TRBJ2-7; D is uncertain. CDR3 length equals 14 residues. Trimming removed 0 bases from V and 2 bases from J, with 8 bases in between. Germline V gives CDR1 ENHRY, CDR2 SYGVKD. CDR3 protein: CAISESSRPYEQYF. As DNA, the CDR3 is TGTGCCATCAGTGAGTCGAGCAGACCCTACGAGCAGTACTTC.

V gene TRBV12-5 combines with J gene TRBJ2-1, with D possibly TRBD1 on 5 matching bases. CDR1 and CDR2 (germline): LGHNT, FRNRAP. V was trimmed by 2 bases and J by 9 bases, leaving 8 bases between them. The length of the CDR3 is 12 residues. The CDR3 loop reads CASGLSRVEQFF. CDR3 bases: TGTGCTAGTGGTTTGAGCAGGGTTGAGCAGTTCTTC.

The V and J genes are TRBV6-6 and TRBJ2-4; 7 bases match TRBD2. CDR3 length: 12 amino acids. Germline assignment: CDR1 MNHNY and CDR2 SVGAGI (reference sequence). Trimming cost V 4 bases and J 7 bases; bases outside gene matches: 1. CDR3 residues: CASSWEGNIQYF. DNA for the CDR3: TGTGCCAGCAGTTGGGAGGGTAACATTCAGTACTTC.

The count of this clone is one. The sample contains more than one DNA sequence encoding this CDR3. CDR3 loop: CASSQGTGNYGYTF. CDR3 nucleotide sequence: TGCGCCAGCAGCCAAGGGACAGGGAACTATGGCTACACCTTC. The gene calls are TRBV4-3 and TRBJ1-2, with 8 nucleotides matching TRBD1. CDR1 is LGHNA and CDR2 is YSLEER in the germline V gene. CDR3 length: 14 residues. V lost 1 base and J lost 2; bases outside the gene matches: 0.

The chain is built from TRBV14 and TRBJ1-6; D is undetermined. The CDR3 spans 13 residues. The germline V gene encodes CDR1 SGHDN and CDR2 FVKESK. V shed 1 base and J shed 9 bases, with 7 bases lying between them. CDR3 in DNA: TGTGCCAGCAGCCAAGGGGAGGGTTCACCCCTCCACTTT. Protein: CASSQGEGSPLHF.